This T cell receptor (beta chain) was captured by sequencing in a study of metastatic and nonmetastatic thyroid tumors. V was pared by 4 bases and J by 6 bases, with 13 bases of the junction left unmatched. Looked up from germline, CDR1 is SGHAT and CDR2 is FQNNGV. This CDR3 spans 16 amino acids. Ahead of thyroid surgery, no patient had received treatment of any kind. This clone was found a few times. Its antigen is unidentified. Study-level points and caveats: Patients with malignant thyroid tumors reportedly had significantly higher TCR beta diversity than those with benign nodules, in blood and tumor.

TCRdb re-called clones via MiXCR from the PCR reads. This table has about 13,000 clones, roughly 23% appearing once. The V call is TRBV11-2, the J call TRBJ1-2; 8 bases match TRBD1. Sequenced material: blood. The TCR was taken from a female donor with papillary thyroid cancer or a benign thyroid nodule (not recorded which). Some clones in this sample may be carry-over from other donors' samples. This CDR3 reads CASSSLAGGGLDGYTF. CDR3 sequence (DNA): TGTGCCAGCAGCTCATTGGCAGGGGGCGGACTGGATGGCTACACCTTC.